The 19 T cell receptor beta chains below all came from one sample that was sequenced in a study of shared clonotypes between healthy human individuals. Measured with immunoSEQ multiplex PCR; TCRdb has only the in-frame clones, and not every one. The table lists 1,400,000 or so clones, approximately 98.5% of them singletons. The specimen sequenced was naive CD4+ T cells sorted from blood. As to subset: CD45RA+ positively selected. These receptors were obtained from a young man in good health.

This clone was observed a handful of times. The CDR3 protein is CSVGMLARDYGYTF. The CDR3, as DNA: TGCAGCGTTGGTATGCTTGCCCGGGACTATGGCTACACCTTC. The V gene is TRBV29-1, the J gene TRBJ1-2; D not certain. The CDR3 runs to 14 residues. The V end was cut by 4 bases, the J end by 3 bases, with 15 bases between. Germline CDR1 reads SQVTM; CDR2 reads ANQGSEA.

The chain employs TRBV5-1 and TRBJ2-1; 9 bases align to TRBD2. The junction had 6 bases not matched to a gene; V was cut back by 0 bases and J by 5 bases. This CDR3 has 16 residues. CDR1 is SGHRS and CDR2 is YFSETQ in the germline V gene. The CDR3 DNA sequence: TGCGCCAGCAGCTTGGCGTTAGCGGGGGCGGACAATGAGCAGTTCTTC. Protein: CASSLALAGADNEQFF. Full variable domain (remainder filled in from reference TRBV5-1 and TRBJ2-1): KAGVTQTPRYLIKTRGQQVTLSCSPISGHRSVSWYQQTPGQGLQFLFEYFSETQRNKGNFPGRFSGRQFSNSRSEMNVSTLELGDSALYLCASSLALAGADNEQFFGPGTRLTVL.

The rearrangement links TRBV5-8 to TRBJ1-5; tentatively, D is TRBD1 (5 bases). This CDR3 comprises 16 residues. Trimming shortened V by 4 bases and J by 5 bases, and 19 bases separated the two germline ends. Per the germline V gene, CDR1 is SGHTS and CDR2 is YDEGEE. The CDR3 sequence is CASSEGTRGFDQPQHF. DNA for the CDR3: TGTGCCAGCAGCGAGGGCACCCGGGGCTTCGATCAGCCCCAGCATTTT.

V gene TRBV2 combines with J gene TRBJ1-2; D not certain. The germline gives CDR1 SNHLY, CDR2 FYNNEI. The V gene lost 7 bases and the J gene lost 2 bases, with 8 bases spanning the gap. The length of the CDR3 is 12 residues. CDR3 region: CASKSPNYGYTF. As DNA, the CDR3 is TGTGCCAGCAAAAGCCCCAACTATGGCTACACCTTC.

V gene TRBV6-5 combines with J gene TRBJ2-1; D is uncertain. With 3 bases removed from V and 5 bases from J, the gap between germline ends came to 14 bases. Germline V gives CDR1 MNHEY, CDR2 SVGAGI. This CDR3 is 15 amino acids long. In DNA, the CDR3 is TGTGCCAGCAGTTATATGCTCGCCCGGGACAATGAGCAGTTCTTC. This gives the protein CASSYMLARDNEQFF.

V is TRBV7-2 and J is TRBJ2-1; 9 nucleotides align to TRBD2. Germline lookup yields CDR1 SGHTA and CDR2 FQGNSA. V shed 2 bases, J shed 1 base, and the junction held 6 bases outside the gene matches. The CDR3 is made up of 17 amino acids. The CDR3 nucleotides read TGTGCCAGCAGCTTATGGGTTAGCGGGAGTTCCTACAATGAGCAGTTCTTC. This translates into CASSLWVSGSSYNEQFF. The variable domain in full, completed from reference TRBV7-2 and TRBJ2-1, reads GAGVSQSPSNKVTEKGKDVELRCDPISGHTALYWYRQSLGQGLEFLIYFQGNSAPDKSGLPSDRFSAERTGGSVSTLTIQRTQQEDSAVYLCASSLWVSGSSYNEQFFGPGTRLTVL.

The rearrangement uses TRBV2 and TRBJ2-7, with 7 bases lining up with TRBD2. The V gene's germline CDR1 is SNHLY and CDR2 FYNNEI. V shed 6 bases, J shed 1 base, and the junction held 6 bases outside the gene matches. The CDR3 has 14 residues. CDR3 region: CASRPSGWSYEQYF. The DNA of the CDR3 is TGTGCCAGCAGGCCTAGCGGCTGGTCCTACGAGCAGTACTTC.

CDR3 bases: TGCAGCGTTAGGCTGCCGGGACTGAACTCTGGGGCCAACGTCCTGACTTTC. Encoded protein: CSVRLPGLNSGANVLTF. J is TRBJ2-6 and V is TRBV29-1; D possibly corresponds to TRBD2 (6 bases). CDR3 length: 17 residues. Trimming left V 5 bases short and J 0 bases short, with 17 bases between. Germline V gene sequence: CDR1 SQVTM, CDR2 ANQGSEA.

This clone showed up just once. This chain connects TRBV18 to TRBJ1-4, with 7 nucleotides matching TRBD1. V lost 2 bases and J lost 15; bases outside the gene matches: 12. The CDR3 is 14 residues long. Germline V gene lookup returns CDR1 KGHSH and CDR2 LQKENI. CDR3 amino acids: CASSPATGFQGMFF. CDR3 DNA sequence: TGTGCCAGCTCACCAGCGACAGGGTTCCAGGGGATGTTTTTT.

This clone occurred once. V and J are TRBV28 and TRBJ2-1, with no clear D. The germline CDR1 and CDR2 sequences are MDHEN and SYDVKM. Trimming cost V 2 bases and J 3 bases, with 8 bases left between them. The CDR3 covers 14 residues. In DNA, the CDR3 is TGTGCCAGCAGTTTAGTGGCTGACTACAATGAGCAGTTCTTC. Protein product: CASSLVADYNEQFF.

J is TRBJ1-1 and V is TRBV11-2, with D possibly being TRBD1 (5 bases). Germline CDR1 SGHAT, CDR2 FQNNGV. The CDR3 loop spans 15 amino acids. The V gene lost 2 bases and the J gene lost 7 bases, with 17 bases spanning the gap. CDR3 nucleotides: TGTGCCAGCAGCTTACGAGCGGACAATTTTGGTGAAGCTTTCTTT. Residues: CASSLRADNFGEAFF.

The rearrangement joins TRBV5-1 to TRBJ2-3; 8 bases align to TRBD2. This CDR3 comprises 17 residues. The V gene's germline CDR1 is SGHRS and CDR2 YFSETQ. V trimming: 4 bases; J trimming: 1 base; junction bases outside the gene matches: 11. Here the CDR3 reads CASSNGLAPRGTDTQYF. The CDR3 DNA reads as TGCGCCAGCAGCAACGGACTAGCCCCTCGGGGCACAGATACGCAGTATTTT.

For this clone: The same CDR3 also results from other DNA sequences found in this sample. This CDR3 reads CASSSSSYNEQFF. CDR3 DNA sequence: TGTGCCAGCAGCTCCAGCTCCTACAATGAGCAGTTCTTC. V is TRBV7-3 and J is TRBJ2-1; D is ambiguous. The CDR3 loop spans 13 amino acids. Germline values: CDR1 SGHTA, CDR2 FQGTGA. Between the trimmed V and J ends, which lost 4 bases and 0 bases, there was a span of 4 bases.

This clone was detected only once. The rearrangement joins TRBV7-9 to TRBJ1-1; D is possibly TRBD1 (5 bases). Germline loops: CDR1 SEHNR, CDR2 FQNEAQ (reference sequence). Trimming removed 3 bases at V and 6 bases at J, with 8 bases between. This CDR3 is 12 amino acids long. The CDR3 DNA follows: TGTGCCAGCAGCTTTGGGGGATCTGAAGCTTTCTTT. As protein: CASSFGGSEAFF.

Concerning this clone itself: Other nucleotide sequences from this sample produce the same CDR3. The chain links TRBV5-4 to TRBJ2-7; D uncertain. The CDR3 runs 13 residues. Germline V lookup: CDR1 SGHNT, CDR2 YYREEE (reference sequence). Trimming left V 0 bases short and J 3 bases short, with 7 bases between. CDR3 coding DNA: TGTGCCAGCAGCTTGGAGGACCTCTACGAGCAGTACTTC. Translating it yields CASSLEDLYEQYF.

Here the CDR3 DNA reads TGTGCCAGCAGCCTTAGCGGGGTCTCGGTTGAGCAGTTCTTC. Amino acid sequence: CASSLSGVSVEQFF. V usage is TRBV7-6 and J usage is TRBJ2-1; 8 bases line up with TRBD2. CDR3 length: 14 residues. Germline CDR1 reads SGHVS; CDR2 reads FNYEAQ. V was pared by 5 bases and J by 9 bases, with 9 bases of the junction left unmatched.

J is TRBJ1-2 and V is TRBV5-4; D gene unclear. The germline CDR1 and CDR2 sequences are SGHNT and YYREEE (reference sequence). Trimming cost V 3 bases and J 4 bases, with 13 bases left between them. The CDR3 runs 14 residues. The CDR3 DNA follows: TGTGCCAGCAGCTCGCCTCCCCCATCCTATGGCTACACCTTC. Translation: CASSSPPPSYGYTF. The full variable domain, rest sourced from reference TRBV5-4 and TRBJ1-2, is ETGVTQSPTHLIKTRGQQVTLRCSSQSGHNTVSWYQQALGQGPQFIFQYYREEENGRGNFPPRFSGLQFPNYSSELNVNALELDDSALYLCASSSPPPSYGYTFGSGTRLTVV.

The chain employs TRBV14 and TRBJ2-7; D gene ambiguous. The CDR3 runs 14 residues. The V and J ends lost 0 bases and 0 bases respectively, with 6 bases between them. Germline values: CDR1 SGHDN, CDR2 FVKESK. The CDR3 protein is CASSQDPSSYEQYF. For the CDR3, the DNA is TGTGCCAGCAGCCAAGATCCCAGCTCCTACGAGCAGTACTTC.

The V call is TRBV5-4, the J call TRBJ2-1; 11 bases map to TRBD2. With V trimmed by 0 bases and J by 4 bases, 3 bases remained unmatched. This CDR3 comprises 16 residues. CDR1 and CDR2 (germline): SGHNT, YYREEE (reference sequence). The CDR3 region is CASSLALAGGYNEQFF. DNA of the CDR3: TGTGCCAGCAGCTTGGCTCTAGCGGGAGGTTACAATGAGCAGTTCTTC.